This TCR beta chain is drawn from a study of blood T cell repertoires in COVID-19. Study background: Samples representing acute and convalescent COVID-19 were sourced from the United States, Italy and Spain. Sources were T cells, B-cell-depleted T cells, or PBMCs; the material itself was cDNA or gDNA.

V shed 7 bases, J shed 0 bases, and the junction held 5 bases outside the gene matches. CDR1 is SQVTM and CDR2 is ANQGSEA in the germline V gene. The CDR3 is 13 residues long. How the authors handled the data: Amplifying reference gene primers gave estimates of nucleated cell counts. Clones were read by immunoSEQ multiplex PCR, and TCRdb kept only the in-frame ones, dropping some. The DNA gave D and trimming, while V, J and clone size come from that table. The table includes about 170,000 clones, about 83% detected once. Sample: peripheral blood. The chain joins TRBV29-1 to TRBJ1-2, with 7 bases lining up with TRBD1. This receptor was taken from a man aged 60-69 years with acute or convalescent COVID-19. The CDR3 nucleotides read TGCAGCGGCCTGACAGGGTCTAACTATGGCTACACCTTC. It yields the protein CSGLTGSNYGYTF.